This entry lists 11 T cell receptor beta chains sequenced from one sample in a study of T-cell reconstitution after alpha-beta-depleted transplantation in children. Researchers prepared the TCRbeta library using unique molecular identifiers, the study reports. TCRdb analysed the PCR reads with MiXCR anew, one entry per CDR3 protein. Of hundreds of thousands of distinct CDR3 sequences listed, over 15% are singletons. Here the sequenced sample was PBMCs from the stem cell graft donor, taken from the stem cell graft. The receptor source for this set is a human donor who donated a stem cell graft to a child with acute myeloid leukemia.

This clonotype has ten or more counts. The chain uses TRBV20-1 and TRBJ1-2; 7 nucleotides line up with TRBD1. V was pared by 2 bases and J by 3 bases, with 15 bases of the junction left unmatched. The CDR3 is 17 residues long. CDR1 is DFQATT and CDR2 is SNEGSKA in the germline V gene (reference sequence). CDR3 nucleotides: TGCAGTGCTAGACCCTTCCGACGACAGGGAGGATACTATGGCTACACCTTC. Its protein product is CSARPFRRQGGYYGYTF.

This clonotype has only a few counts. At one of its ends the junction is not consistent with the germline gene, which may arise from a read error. The CDR3: CCARASDRGTYEQYF. CDR3 nucleotides: TGCTGTGCTAGAGCCTCGGACAGGGGAACCTACGAGCAGTACTTC. This sequence joins TRBV20-1 and TRBJ2-7, with 9 bases identical to TRBD1. Germline V gives CDR1 DFQATT, CDR2 SNEGSKA (reference sequence). There are 15 residues in the CDR3.

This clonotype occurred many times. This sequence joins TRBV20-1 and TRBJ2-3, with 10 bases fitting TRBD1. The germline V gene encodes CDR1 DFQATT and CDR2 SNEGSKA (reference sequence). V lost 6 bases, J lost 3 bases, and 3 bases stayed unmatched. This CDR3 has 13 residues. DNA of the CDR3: TGCAGTGCCACGGGACAGGGGACAGATACGCAGTATTTT. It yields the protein CSATGQGTDTQYF.

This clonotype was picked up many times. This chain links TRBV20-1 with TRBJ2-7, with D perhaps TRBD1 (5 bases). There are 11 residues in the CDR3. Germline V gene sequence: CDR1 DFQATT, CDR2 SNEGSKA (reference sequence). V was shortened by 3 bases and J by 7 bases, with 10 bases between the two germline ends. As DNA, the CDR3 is TGCAGTGCTAGCCGGAACAGGGAGCAGTACTTC. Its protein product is CSASRNREQYF.

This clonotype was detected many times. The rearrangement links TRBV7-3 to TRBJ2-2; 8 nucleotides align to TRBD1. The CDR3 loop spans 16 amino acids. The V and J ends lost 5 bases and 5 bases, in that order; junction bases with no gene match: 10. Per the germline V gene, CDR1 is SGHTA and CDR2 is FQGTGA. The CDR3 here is CASSPRGGQGTGELFF. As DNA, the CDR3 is TGTGCCAGCAGCCCCCGTGGAGGACAGGGTACCGGGGAGCTGTTTTTT.

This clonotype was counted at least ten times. CDR3 sequence (DNA): TGCAGTGCTAAAGCCGGGGAGGGGGCGCTGATGGGTACTGAAGCTTTCTTT. Protein product: CSAKAGEGALMGTEAFF. The J gene is TRBJ1-1, the V gene TRBV20-1, with 7 bases that match TRBD1. Germline V gene lookup returns CDR1 DFQATT and CDR2 SNEGSKA (reference sequence). This CDR3 comprises 17 residues. The V segment lost 4 bases and the J segment 5 bases; nucleotides outside the gene matches: 19.

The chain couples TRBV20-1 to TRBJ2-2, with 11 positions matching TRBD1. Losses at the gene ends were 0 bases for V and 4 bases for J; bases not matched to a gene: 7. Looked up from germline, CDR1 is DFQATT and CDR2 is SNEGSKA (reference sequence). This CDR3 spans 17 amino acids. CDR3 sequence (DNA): TGCAGTGCTAGAGATCTATTAGGGACAGGGGGCACCGGGGAGCTGTTTTTT. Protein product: CSARDLLGTGGTGELFF.

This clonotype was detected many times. CDR3 DNA sequence: TGCAGTGCTAGAGGAACAGGGAGCTCCTACGAGCAGTACTTC. Translation gives CSARGTGSSYEQYF. The rearrangement links TRBV20-1 to TRBJ2-7; D may be TRBD1 (6 bases). This CDR3 spans 14 amino acids. V lost 1 base, J lost 0 bases, and 10 bases lay in between. The germline CDR1 and CDR2 sequences are DFQATT and SNEGSKA (reference sequence).

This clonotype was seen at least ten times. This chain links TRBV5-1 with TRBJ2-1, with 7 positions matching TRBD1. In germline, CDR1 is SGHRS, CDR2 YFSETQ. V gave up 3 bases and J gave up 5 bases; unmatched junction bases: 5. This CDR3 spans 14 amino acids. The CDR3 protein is CASSWTGSNNEQFF. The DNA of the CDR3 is TGCGCCAGCAGCTGGACAGGCTCGAACAATGAGCAGTTCTTC. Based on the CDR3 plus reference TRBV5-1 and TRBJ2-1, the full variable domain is KAGVTQTPRYLIKTRGQQVTLSCSPISGHRSVSWYQQTPGQGLQFLFEYFSETQRNKGNFPGRFSGRQFSNSRSEMNVSTLELGDSALYLCASSWTGSNNEQFFGPGTRLTVL.

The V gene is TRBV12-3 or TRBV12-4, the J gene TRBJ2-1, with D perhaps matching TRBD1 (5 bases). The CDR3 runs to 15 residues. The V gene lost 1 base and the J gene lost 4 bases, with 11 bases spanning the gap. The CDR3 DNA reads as TGTGCCAGCAGTTTAGTGACAGAGAAATACAATGAGCAGTTCTTC. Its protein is CASSLVTEKYNEQFF.

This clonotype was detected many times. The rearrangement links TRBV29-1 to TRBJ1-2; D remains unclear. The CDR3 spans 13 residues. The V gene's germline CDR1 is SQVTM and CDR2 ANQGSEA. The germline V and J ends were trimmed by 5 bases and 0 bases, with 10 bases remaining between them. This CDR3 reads CSVTLTANYGYTF. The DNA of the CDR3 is TGCAGCGTTACGCTGACGGCTAACTATGGCTACACCTTC.